These T cell receptor beta chains were read from a single sample in a study of T cells in Graves' hyperthyroidism and ophthalmopathy. TCRdb independently ran MiXCR on the multiplex PCR reads; one entry per CDR3 protein. The sample lists fewer than 650,000 distinct CDR3 sequences; approximately 15% were seen once. Source material: blood. All receptors come from a woman aged 35 to 49 with Graves' ophthalmopathy. CDR3s include the opening cysteine and the closing phenylalanine or tryptophan. D genes are given only for firm matches. Rows may omit the clone size; those that give it use once, few, many or a size class.

J gene: TRBJ1-2; clone size: many; V gene: TRBV9; D gene: -; CDR3 protein: CASSVVGDGDGYTF; CDR3 DNA: TGTGCCAGCAGCGTAGTAGGGGATGGGGATGGCTACACCTTC
J gene: TRBJ1-3; clone size: many; V gene: TRBV6-4; D gene: TRBD1; CDR3 protein: CASRTLAGTGYSRNTIYF; CDR3 DNA: TGTGCCAGCAGGACATTAGCGGGGACAGGCTATTCGAGAAACACCATATATTTT
J gene: TRBJ1-2; clone size: many; V gene: TRBV5-1; D gene: -; CDR3 protein: CASSPAGASGYTF; CDR3 DNA: TGCGCCAGCAGTCCCGCCGGGGCAAGTGGCTACACCTTC
J gene: TRBJ2-2; clone size: many; V gene: TRBV19; D gene: -; CDR3 protein: CASSIGTANTGELFF; CDR3 DNA: TGTGCCAGTAGTATAGGGACAGCGAACACCGGGGAGCTGTTTTTT
J gene: TRBJ1-1; clone size: many; V gene: TRBV29-1; D gene: -; CDR3 protein: CSVEYGFGTEAFF; CDR3 DNA: TGCAGCGTTGAATACGGTTTCGGCACTGAAGCTTTCTTT
J gene: TRBJ2-5; clone size: -; V gene: TRBV6-1; D gene: TRBD2; CDR3 protein: CASSPHQRGPGVWETQYF; CDR3 DNA: TGTGCCAGCAGCCCCCATCAGCGGGGCCCGGGGGTATGGGAGACCCAGTACTTC
J gene: TRBJ2-2; clone size: many; V gene: TRBV20-1; D gene: -; CDR3 protein: CSADRAGELFF; CDR3 DNA: TGCAGTGCGGATAGAGCCGGGGAGCTGTTTTTT
J gene: TRBJ2-7; clone size: many; V gene: TRBV19; D gene: -; CDR3 protein: CASSLTGDWSYEQYF; CDR3 DNA: TGTGCCAGTAGCCTTACAGGGGACTGGTCCTACGAGCAGTACTTC
J gene: TRBJ1-5; clone size: many; V gene: TRBV28; D gene: -; CDR3 protein: CASTIFRTVTNNQPQHF; CDR3 DNA: TGTGCCAGCACCATCTTTAGGACAGTCACTAACAATCAGCCCCAGCATTTT
J gene: TRBJ1-5; clone size: many; V gene: TRBV28; D gene: -; CDR3 protein: CASSLLGRRPNQPQHF; CDR3 DNA: TGTGCCAGCAGTTTATTGGGGAGGAGACCCAATCAGCCCCAGCATTTT
J gene: TRBJ1-2; clone size: many; V gene: TRBV19; D gene: -; CDR3 protein: CASSIGGIDYGYTF; CDR3 DNA: TGTGCCAGTAGTATAGGAGGGATTGACTATGGCTACACCTTC
J gene: TRBJ2-7; clone size: many; V gene: TRBV6-5; D gene: TRBD1; CDR3 protein: CASRPGQSSYEQYF; CDR3 DNA: TGTGCCAGCAGACCGGGACAGTCCTCCTACGAGCAGTACTTC
J gene: TRBJ2-5; clone size: many; V gene: TRBV20-1; D gene: -; CDR3 protein: CSARVLGPTQYF; CDR3 DNA: TGCAGTGCTAGAGTTCTGGGACCCACCCAGTACTTC
J gene: TRBJ2-3; clone size: -; V gene: TRBV5-4; D gene: TRBD2; CDR3 protein: CASTLSPGLEDTQYF; CDR3 DNA: TGTGCCAGCACCTTATCACCGGGACTAGAAGATACGCAGTATTTT
J gene: TRBJ2-2; clone size: many; V gene: TRBV2; D gene: -; CDR3 protein: CASSGDGELFF; CDR3 DNA: TGTGCCAGCAGTGGAGATGGGGAGCTGTTTTTT
J gene: TRBJ2-7; clone size: -; V gene: TRBV4-3; D gene: -; CDR3 protein: CASSQDVAFYEQYF; CDR3 DNA: TGCGCCAGCAGCCAAGACGTGGCCTTTTACGAGCAGTACTTC
J gene: TRBJ2-5; clone size: many; V gene: TRBV28; D gene: TRBD2; CDR3 protein: CASSFTTGLAGEVETQYF; CDR3 DNA: TGTGCCAGCAGCTTTACGACGGGACTAGCGGGAGAGGTAGAGACCCAGTACTTC
J gene: TRBJ1-5; clone size: many; V gene: TRBV30; D gene: -; CDR3 protein: CAWGFSGNQPQHF; CDR3 DNA: TGTGCCTGGGGCTTTTCGGGCAATCAGCCCCAGCATTTT
J gene: TRBJ2-7; clone size: -; V gene: TRBV7-8; D gene: TRBD1; CDR3 protein: CASSLVGGTGGSEQYF; CDR3 DNA: TGTGCCAGCAGCTTAGTTGGTGGGACAGGGGGCTCCGAGCAGTACTTC
J gene: TRBJ1-2; clone size: -; V gene: TRBV25-1; D gene: -; CDR3 protein: CASKDQNNYGYTF; CDR3 DNA: TGTGCCAGCAAAGATCAAAATAACTATGGCTACACCTTC
J gene: TRBJ1-1; clone size: many; V gene: TRBV6-5; D gene: -; CDR3 protein: CASSYSMDGPMNTEAFF; CDR3 DNA: TGTGCCAGCAGTTACTCGATGGATGGACCTATGAACACTGAAGCTTTCTTT
J gene: TRBJ1-1; clone size: -; V gene: TRBV29-1; D gene: -; CDR3 protein: CSVEGTGGDTEAFF; CDR3 DNA: TGCAGCGTTGAGGGCACAGGCGGGGACACTGAAGCTTTCTTT
J gene: TRBJ1-1; clone size: -; V gene: TRBV28; D gene: -; CDR3 protein: CASTTPRGNTEAFF; CDR3 DNA: TGTGCCAGCACGACCCCGCGTGGGAACACTGAAGCTTTCTTT
J gene: TRBJ1-2; clone size: many; V gene: TRBV28; D gene: -; CDR3 protein: CVGGGNYGYTF; CDR3 DNA: TGTGTCGGGGGAGGTAACTATGGCTACACCTTC
J gene: TRBJ1-1; clone size: many; V gene: TRBV12-3/TRBV12-4; D gene: -; CDR3 protein: CASTHRRNTEAFF; CDR3 DNA: TGTGCCAGCACCCACCGGAGGAACACTGAAGCTTTCTTT
J gene: TRBJ2-5; clone size: many; V gene: TRBV2; D gene: -; CDR3 protein: CASSENGRTQYF; CDR3 DNA: TGTGCCAGCAGTGAAAATGGGAGGACCCAGTACTTC
J gene: TRBJ2-7; clone size: many; V gene: TRBV6-5; D gene: TRBD2; CDR3 protein: CASSYPGGSGAYEQYF; CDR3 DNA: TGTGCCAGCAGTTACCCCGGGGGTAGCGGGGCCTACGAGCAGTACTTC
J gene: TRBJ1-1; clone size: many; V gene: TRBV12-3/TRBV12-4; D gene: -; CDR3 protein: CASSPIGLNTEAFF; CDR3 DNA: TGTGCCAGCAGTCCCATCGGCCTAAACACTGAAGCTTTCTTT
J gene: TRBJ2-5; clone size: many; V gene: TRBV6-5; D gene: TRBD1; CDR3 protein: CASTNGQGAGETQYF; CDR3 DNA: TGTGCCAGCACAAACGGACAGGGGGCGGGGGAGACCCAGTACTTC
J gene: TRBJ2-7; clone size: many; V gene: TRBV7-3; D gene: -; CDR3 protein: CASSLMVFDYEQYF; CDR3 DNA: TGTGCCAGCAGCTTAATGGTATTCGACTACGAGCAGTACTTC
J gene: TRBJ2-7; clone size: many; V gene: TRBV20-1; D gene: -; CDR3 protein: CSAGHGTPHEQYF; CDR3 DNA: TGCAGTGCTGGACACGGGACTCCCCACGAGCAGTACTTC
J gene: TRBJ1-1; clone size: many; V gene: TRBV7-3; D gene: -; CDR3 protein: CASSFTPVLNTEAFF; CDR3 DNA: TGTGCCAGCAGCTTTACCCCCGTCCTGAACACTGAAGCTTTCTTT
J gene: TRBJ1-2; clone size: many; V gene: TRBV6-5; D gene: -; CDR3 protein: CASSYFGVGGALDGYTF; CDR3 DNA: TGTGCCAGCAGTTATTTTGGCGTCGGAGGTGCGCTTGATGGCTACACCTTC
J gene: TRBJ2-4; clone size: few; V gene: TRBV19; D gene: TRBD2; CDR3 protein: CASRKAGGMGAKNIQYF; CDR3 DNA: TGTGCCAGTAGGAAAGCGGGAGGGATGGGAGCCAAAAACATTCAGTACTTC
J gene: TRBJ2-1; clone size: -; V gene: TRBV19; D gene: -; CDR3 protein: CDSSSQGSNEQFF; CDR3 DNA: TGTGACAGTAGTTCACAGGGTTCCAATGAGCAGTTCTTC